This T cell receptor beta chain stems from a study of identifying expanded T cells in peripheral blood (dated by TCRdb to about 2019). Study-level background: Technical replicates were generated by sequencing separate aliquots of the same genomic DNA pool, with four replicates compared pairwise. Points the paper makes about the study in general: The authors expected biological variance in healthy repertoires might increase further over much longer intervals such as months to years. For all healthy donors, the variance in clone template counts between approximately 2-week samples rose significantly as total template count increased. The beta-binomial model significantly reduced the number of clones called differentially abundant and the false-positive rate across all healthy-donor time intervals. The binomial model flagged 0.9 to 1.5 differentially abundant clones between technical replicates, compared with about 16.4 over around two weeks and 19 over about four weeks.

No immune events, such as infections, were documented for the healthy donors during the collection period. Blood repertoires from healthy donors were used as a training cohort for calibrating time-dependent variance in a beta-binomial model of differential abundance of T-cell clones. The training cohort was composed of approximately ten healthy donors, 3 female and 7 male. The donors were between roughly 25 and 70 years old, with an average age of 43 years. Whole blood, obtained from a commercial supplier, was collected from each healthy donor at three time points spaced approximately 13 days apart. For immunosequencing, genomic DNA was extracted from unsorted whole blood. The sample holds one count of this clone. It lacks a known antigen. No base-level quality is on record; no much larger clone is a single base apart. Spanning cysteine to phenylalanine, the CDR3 consists of 13 amino acids. Left in the record is the CDR3 DNA by itself, 39 bases read in frame from the first base. At the junction V is shortened by 8 bases and J by 0 bases; bases outside the gene matches: 2. For CDR1 and CDR2, the germline V gene lists ENHRY and SYGVKD.

TCRbeta CDR3 regions were profiled with the immunoSEQ Assay using bias-controlled multiplex PCR amplification of genomic DNA. Per the original workflow: The absolute abundance of each unique TCRbeta CDR3 region was quantified after sequences were collapsed and filtered. Differential abundance was tested with a binomial (Fisher-equivalent) model and with a beta-binomial model adding time-dependent variance fitted from healthy donors. Clones with fewer than 5 combined templates were removed, and differential abundance was called for clones with a Benjamini-Hochberg FDR below 0.01. In the beta-binomial model, variance was expressed as a function of the total template count across the two samples, in the form v = (b*log(k)+a)^2. Drawn from immuneACCESS, this table holds only the in-frame rearrangements with V and J called that TCRdb kept. Clones are partly lost; checked studies trace under half to an unresolved V gene and leave the rest unexplained. The D gene and trimming were derived from the DNA, and the V and J assignments and clone size from that table. For this sample there are 81,000 or so clones; 84% appear just once. Around 20% of the sample is taken by the ten largest.

Sequencing used blood. This clonotype originated in a person aged 18 to 75 in good health. The chain joins TRBV10-3 to TRBJ2-3, with TRBD2 identical over 7 junction bases. The nucleotides are TGTGCCATCCGGACTAGGAGCACAGATACGCAGTATTTT. Its translation reads: CAIRTRSTDTQYF.